The next 10 T cell receptor beta chains were all read from a single sample in a study of blood T cell repertoires in COVID-19. Using immunoSEQ multiplex PCR, the repertoire was profiled, and TCRdb retains in-frame clones only, with some absent. The repertoire holds over 60,000 clones, with 86% as singletons. The sample was peripheral blood. All receptors come from a man in his 70s with active or convalescent COVID-19.

The V gene is TRBV10-3, the J gene TRBJ2-7; D perhaps matches TRBD1 (6 bases). The CDR3 is 13 residues long. The germline V gene encodes CDR1 ENHRY and CDR2 SYGVKD. V was cut by 9 bases and J by 6 bases, with 18 bases left in between. CDR3 in amino acids: CAMSDVQGGEQYF. The DNA for the CDR3 is TGTGCCATGTCGGACGTACAAGGGGGCGAGCAGTACTTC.

This rearrangement joins TRBV7-9 to TRBJ2-3, with TRBD2 identical over 10 bases. V gave up 1 base and J gave up 1 base; unmatched junction bases: 2. CDR1 and CDR2 from the germline V gene are SEHNR and FQNEAQ (reference sequence). CDR3 length: 16 amino acids. The CDR3 DNA reads TGTGCCAGCAGCTTAGAAGGGACTAGCGGCACAGATACGCAGTATTTT. This encodes CASSLEGTSGTDTQYF.

This clone was observed at least ten times. This rearrangement joins TRBV2 to TRBJ1-2; no firm D call. V was cut by 9 bases and J by 8 bases, with 19 bases left in between. The germline V gene encodes CDR1 SNHLY and CDR2 FYNNEI. The CDR3 runs to 13 residues. The CDR3 loop is CARREGSVRGYTF. The CDR3 nucleotides read TGTGCCAGAAGAGAAGGGTCTGTGAGAGGCTACACCTTC. The entire variable domain, with the rest obtained from reference TRBV2 and TRBJ1-2, is as follows: EPEVTQTPSHQVTQMGQEVILRCVPISNHLYFYWYRQILGQKVEFLVSFYNNEISEKSEIFDDQFSVERPDGSNFTLKIRSTKLEDSAMYFCARREGSVRGYTFGSGTRLTVV.

The V call is TRBV19, the J call TRBJ2-5, with D tentatively TRBD1 (6 bases). This CDR3 comprises 13 residues. Germline-derived CDR1 and CDR2 are LNHDA and SQIVND (reference sequence). V was trimmed by 3 bases and J by 5 bases, leaving 10 bases between them. The CDR3 reads CASSMGALETQYF. For the CDR3, the DNA is TGTGCCAGTAGTATGGGGGCCTTGGAGACCCAGTACTTC.

The chain carries TRBV6-5 and TRBJ2-7; D might be TRBD1 (6 bases). Trimming removed 0 bases from V and 2 bases from J, with 14 bases in between. In germline, CDR1 is MNHEY, CDR2 SVGAGI. The CDR3 has 16 amino acids. The CDR3 DNA follows: TGTGCCAGCAGTTACTCGGCGCTTGGACAGCCCTACGAGCAGTACTTC. It translates to CASSYSALGQPYEQYF.

V is TRBV9 and J is TRBJ2-3; 9 nucleotides match TRBD2. CDR3 length equals 14 residues. Losses at the gene ends were 5 bases for V and 2 bases for J; bases not matched to a gene: 3. CDR1 is SGDLS, CDR2 YYNGEE, per germline. CDR3 region: CASSWTSATDTQYF. The CDR3 nucleotides are TGTGCCAGCAGTTGGACTAGCGCCACAGATACGCAGTATTTT.

This clone appeared a single time. The chain recombines TRBV28 with TRBJ2-7; D is unresolved. Germline V gene data show CDR1 as MDHEN and CDR2 as SYDVKM. V lost 3 bases to trimming and J lost 0 bases, with 3 bases between them. This CDR3 comprises 12 residues. The CDR3 spells CASSLASYEQYF. CDR3 DNA: TGTGCCAGCAGTTTGGCCTCCTACGAGCAGTACTTC.

The chain is built from TRBV5-6 and TRBJ1-2, with D perhaps matching TRBD1 (5 bases). Germline CDR1 reads SGHDT; CDR2 reads YYEEEE. The V gene lost 4 bases and the J gene lost 4 bases, with 17 bases spanning the gap. The CDR3 is made up of 15 amino acids. The CDR3 region has the DNA TGTGCCAGCAGCAGGGCAGGGTACAGGATCTATGGCTACACCTTC. Protein: CASSRAGYRIYGYTF.

This chain links TRBV5-8 with TRBJ2-5, with 9 bases fitting TRBD1. The germline CDR1 and CDR2 sequences are SGHTS and YDEGEE. Trimming removed 4 bases from V and 5 bases from J; junction bases left unmatched: 15. The CDR3 consists of 17 residues. For the CDR3, the DNA is TGTGCCAGCAGCACCGGTACCGGGACAGGGTTCGAGGAGACCCAGTACTTC. It translates to CASSTGTGTGFEETQYF.

The chain uses TRBV9 and TRBJ1-3; D is perhaps TRBD1 (6 bases). Germline V gene data show CDR1 as SGDLS and CDR2 as YYNGEE. V was trimmed by 2 bases and J by 0 bases, leaving 21 bases between them. CDR3 length equals 19 residues. CDR3 nucleotides: TGTGCCAGCAGCGTGACAATGGACAGCGGCGCATCCTCTGGAAACACCATATATTTT. It yields the protein CASSVTMDSGASSGNTIYF.